These T cell receptor beta chains were read from a single sample in a study of cytomegalovirus exposure and HLA in healthy donors. Here immunoSEQ multiplex PCR was the method, and the copy in TCRdb shows in-frame clones only, minus some. The top ten clones hold 1% of a sample with about 130,000 clones, 80% of them seen once. The specimen sequenced was PBMCs. Receptors originate from a man aged 35 to 55 in good health and CMV-seronegative. Each CDR3 is given with its conserved first and last residue. The order of the fields is J gene, clone size, D gene, V gene, CDR3 DNA, CDR3 protein. A D gene is named only where the DNA matches it firmly. Expanded clones get a size class; other rows say once, few or many, or leave the size out.

j_gene: TRBJ1-6
abundance: NA
d_gene: NA
v_gene: TRBV2
CDR3nt: TGTGCCAGCAGTTACAGGGATTCACCCCTCCACTTT
CDR3aa: CASSYRDSPLHF

j_gene: TRBJ1-1
abundance: NA
d_gene: NA
v_gene: TRBV5-5
CDR3nt: TGTGCCAGCAGCCAGGGGCCGTCAAGGGCGAACACTGAAGCTTTCTTT
CDR3aa: CASSQGPSRANTEAFF

j_gene: TRBJ1-4
abundance: NA
d_gene: NA
v_gene: TRBV6-6
CDR3nt: TGTGCCAGCAGGAGACAGGTCGAGGGTGAAAAACTGTTTTTT
CDR3aa: CASRRQVEGEKLFF

j_gene: TRBJ2-7
abundance: NA
d_gene: TRBD2
v_gene: TRBV28
CDR3nt: TGTGCCAGCAGACGGTGGACTAGCGGGAGTGAGCAGTACTTC
CDR3aa: CASRRWTSGSEQYF

j_gene: TRBJ2-3
abundance: NA
d_gene: NA
v_gene: TRBV7-2
CDR3nt: TGTGCCAGCAGCTTCGGGATAGTTGGCACAGATACGCAGTATTTT
CDR3aa: CASSFGIVGTDTQYF

j_gene: TRBJ2-5
abundance: NA
d_gene: TRBD1
v_gene: TRBV5-1
CDR3nt: TGCGCCAGCAGCTGGGGGACAGGGGCTCAAGAGACCCAGTACTTC
CDR3aa: CASSWGTGAQETQYF

j_gene: TRBJ1-5
abundance: few
d_gene: TRBD1
v_gene: TRBV6-1
CDR3nt: TGTGCCAGCAGTGGACAGGGGGCGATCCCTCAGCCCCAGCATTTT
CDR3aa: CASSGQGAIPQPQHF

j_gene: TRBJ1-2
abundance: NA
d_gene: TRBD1
v_gene: TRBV2
CDR3nt: TGTGCCAGCAGGGGGTCGTCGGACAGGGGCGACTATGGCTACACCTTC
CDR3aa: CASRGSSDRGDYGYTF

j_gene: TRBJ2-1
abundance: NA
d_gene: NA
v_gene: TRBV5-1
CDR3nt: TGCGCCAGCAGATCTACACAGGGAAGCGAGCAGTTCTTC
CDR3aa: CASRSTQGSEQFF

j_gene: TRBJ2-1
abundance: NA
d_gene: TRBD1
v_gene: TRBV9
CDR3nt: TGTGCCAGCAGCGCCCAGACAGGGGCCTACAATGAGCAGTTCTTC
CDR3aa: CASSAQTGAYNEQFF

j_gene: TRBJ2-2
abundance: NA
d_gene: NA
v_gene: TRBV29-1
CDR3nt: TGCAGCGTTCCCGGTGGTACCGGGGAGCTGTTTTTT
CDR3aa: CSVPGGTGELFF

j_gene: TRBJ1-6
abundance: NA
d_gene: NA
v_gene: TRBV2
CDR3nt: TGTGCCAGCAGATTAAGTACCGGTTCGTCCAATTCACCCCTCCACTTT
CDR3aa: CASRLSTGSSNSPLHF